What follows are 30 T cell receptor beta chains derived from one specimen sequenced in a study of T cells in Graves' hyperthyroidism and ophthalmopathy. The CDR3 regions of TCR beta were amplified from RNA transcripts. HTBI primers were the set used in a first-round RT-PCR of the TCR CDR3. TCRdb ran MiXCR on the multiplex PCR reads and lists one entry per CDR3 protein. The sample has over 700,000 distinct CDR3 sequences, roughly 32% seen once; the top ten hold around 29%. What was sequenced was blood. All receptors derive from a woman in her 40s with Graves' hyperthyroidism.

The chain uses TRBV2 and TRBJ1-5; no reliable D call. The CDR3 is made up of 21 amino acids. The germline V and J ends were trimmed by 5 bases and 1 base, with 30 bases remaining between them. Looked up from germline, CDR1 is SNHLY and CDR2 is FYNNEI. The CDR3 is CASSIRSPRLLSSNSNQPQHF. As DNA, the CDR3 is TGTGCCAGCAGTATTAGGAGCCCTCGGCTTCTTTCAAGCAACAGCAATCAGCCCCAGCATTTT.

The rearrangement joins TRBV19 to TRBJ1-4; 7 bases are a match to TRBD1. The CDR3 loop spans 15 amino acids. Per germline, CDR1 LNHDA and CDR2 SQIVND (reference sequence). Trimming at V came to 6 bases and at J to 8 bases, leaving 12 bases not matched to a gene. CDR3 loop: CASRMGTGVSEKLFF. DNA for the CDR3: TGTGCCAGTAGGATGGGAACAGGGGTTAGCGAAAAACTGTTTTTT.

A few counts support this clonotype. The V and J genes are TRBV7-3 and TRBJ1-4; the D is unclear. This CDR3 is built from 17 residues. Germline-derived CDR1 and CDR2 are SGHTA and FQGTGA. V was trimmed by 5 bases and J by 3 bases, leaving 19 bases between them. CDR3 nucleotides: TGTGCCAGCAGCGTAGGACGGACCCCTGCAGCTAATGAAAAACTGTTTTTT. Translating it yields CASSVGRTPAANEKLFF.

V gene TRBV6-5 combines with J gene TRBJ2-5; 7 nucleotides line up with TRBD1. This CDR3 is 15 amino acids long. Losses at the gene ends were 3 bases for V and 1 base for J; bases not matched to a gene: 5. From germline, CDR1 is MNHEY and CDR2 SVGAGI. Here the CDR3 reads CASSYLGGLQETQYF. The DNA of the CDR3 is TGTGCCAGCAGTTATTTAGGGGGCCTCCAAGAGACCCAGTACTTC.

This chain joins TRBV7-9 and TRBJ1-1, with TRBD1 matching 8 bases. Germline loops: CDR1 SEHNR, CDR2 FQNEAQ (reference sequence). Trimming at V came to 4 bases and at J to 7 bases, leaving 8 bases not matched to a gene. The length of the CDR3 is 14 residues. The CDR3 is CASSSGDRGGEAFF. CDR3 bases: TGTGCCAGCAGCTCTGGAGACAGGGGAGGTGAAGCTTTCTTT.

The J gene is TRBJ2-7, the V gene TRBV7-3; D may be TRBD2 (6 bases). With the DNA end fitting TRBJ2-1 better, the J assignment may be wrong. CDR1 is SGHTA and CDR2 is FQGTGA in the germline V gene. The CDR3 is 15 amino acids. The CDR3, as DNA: TGTGCCAGCAGCTCAGGGACTGGATCTCACAATGAGCAGTTCTTC. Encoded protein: CASSSGTGSHNEQFF.

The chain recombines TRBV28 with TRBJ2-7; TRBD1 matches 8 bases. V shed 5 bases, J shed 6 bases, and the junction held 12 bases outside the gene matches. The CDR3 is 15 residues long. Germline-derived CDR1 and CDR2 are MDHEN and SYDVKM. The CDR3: CASSPYGQGPGEQYF. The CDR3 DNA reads TGTGCCAGCAGTCCCTATGGACAGGGACCGGGCGAGCAGTACTTC.

Written as DNA, the CDR3 is TGTGCCAGCAGCTTGGGGCTCTATTCGAACTATGGCTACACCTTC. Protein sequence: CASSLGLYSNYGYTF. The rearrangement links TRBV7-2 to TRBJ1-2; tentatively, D is TRBD1 (5 bases). The CDR3 extends over 15 amino acids. Per germline, CDR1 SGHTA and CDR2 FQGNSA. Between the trimmed V and J ends, which lost 3 bases and 2 bases, there was a span of 13 bases. The entire variable domain, with the rest obtained from reference TRBV7-2 and TRBJ1-2, is as follows: GAGVSQSPSNKVTEKGKDVELRCDPISGHTALYWYRQSLGQGLEFLIYFQGNSAPDKSGLPSDRFSAERTGGSVSTLTIQRTQQEDSAVYLCASSLGLYSNYGYTFGSGTRLTVV.

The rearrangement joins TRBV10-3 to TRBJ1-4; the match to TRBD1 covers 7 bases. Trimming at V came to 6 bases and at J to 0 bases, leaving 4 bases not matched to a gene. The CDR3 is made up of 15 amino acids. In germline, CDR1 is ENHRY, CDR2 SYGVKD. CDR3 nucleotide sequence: TGTGCCATCAGGGGGGACAGCCCAACTAATGAAAAACTGTTTTTT. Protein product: CAIRGDSPTNEKLFF.

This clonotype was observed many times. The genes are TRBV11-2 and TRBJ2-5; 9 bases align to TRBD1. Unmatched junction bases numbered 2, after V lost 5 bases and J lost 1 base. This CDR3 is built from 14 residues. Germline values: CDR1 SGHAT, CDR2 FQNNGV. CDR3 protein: CASSRDRVQETQYF. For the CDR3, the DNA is TGTGCCAGCAGCCGGGACAGGGTCCAAGAGACCCAGTACTTC.

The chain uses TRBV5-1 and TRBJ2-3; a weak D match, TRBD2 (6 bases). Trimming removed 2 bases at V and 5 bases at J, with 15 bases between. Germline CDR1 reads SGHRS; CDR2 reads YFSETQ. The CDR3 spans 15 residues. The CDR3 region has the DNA TGCGCCAGCAGCTTAATGGGGCGGGGTGGAGATACGCAGTATTTT. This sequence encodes CASSLMGRGGDTQYF. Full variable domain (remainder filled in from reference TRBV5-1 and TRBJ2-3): KAGVTQTPRYLIKTRGQQVTLSCSPISGHRSVSWYQQTPGQGLQFLFEYFSETQRNKGNFPGRFSGRQFSNSRSEMNVSTLELGDSALYLCASSLMGRGGDTQYFGPGTRLTVL.

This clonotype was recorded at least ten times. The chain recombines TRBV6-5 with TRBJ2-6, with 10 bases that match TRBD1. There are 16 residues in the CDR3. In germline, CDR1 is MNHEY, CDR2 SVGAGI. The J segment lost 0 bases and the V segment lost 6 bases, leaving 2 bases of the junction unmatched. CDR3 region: CASRRTGGSGANVLTF. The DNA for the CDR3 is TGTGCCAGCAGGAGGACAGGGGGCTCTGGGGCCAACGTCCTGACTTTC.

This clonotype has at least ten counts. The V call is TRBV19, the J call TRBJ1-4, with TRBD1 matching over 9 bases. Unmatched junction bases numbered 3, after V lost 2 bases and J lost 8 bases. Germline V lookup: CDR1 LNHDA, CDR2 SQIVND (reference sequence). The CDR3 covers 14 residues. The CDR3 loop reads CASSIWDRDEKLFF. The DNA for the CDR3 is TGTGCCAGTAGTATATGGGACAGGGACGAAAAACTGTTTTTT.

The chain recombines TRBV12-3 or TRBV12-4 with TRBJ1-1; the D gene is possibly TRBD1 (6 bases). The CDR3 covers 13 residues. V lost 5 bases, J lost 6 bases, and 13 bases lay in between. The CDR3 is CASSPGEWAEAFF. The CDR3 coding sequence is TGTGCCAGCAGTCCAGGGGAATGGGCTGAAGCTTTCTTT.

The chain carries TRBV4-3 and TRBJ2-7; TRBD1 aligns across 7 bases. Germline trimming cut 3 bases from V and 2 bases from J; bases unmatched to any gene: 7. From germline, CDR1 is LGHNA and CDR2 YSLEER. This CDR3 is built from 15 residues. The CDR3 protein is CASSQDGTATYEQYF. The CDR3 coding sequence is TGCGCCAGCAGCCAGGACGGGACAGCTACCTACGAGCAGTACTTC.

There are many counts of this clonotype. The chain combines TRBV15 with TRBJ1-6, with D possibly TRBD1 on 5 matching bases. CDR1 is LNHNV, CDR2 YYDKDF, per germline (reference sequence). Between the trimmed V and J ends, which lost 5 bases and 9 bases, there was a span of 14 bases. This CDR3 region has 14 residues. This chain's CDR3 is CATSVQVGASPLHF. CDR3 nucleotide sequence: TGTGCCACCAGCGTACAGGTAGGGGCTTCACCCCTCCACTTT.

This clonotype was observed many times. CDR3 sequence (DNA): TGTGCCAGCAGCTTAGTGGGGGTGCAGTACTTC. It yields the protein CASSLVGVQYF. The chain uses TRBV7-9 and TRBJ2-7; tentatively, D is TRBD1 or TRBD2 (5 bases each). CDR1 SEHNR and CDR2 FQNEAQ come from the germline V gene (reference sequence). The CDR3 sequence is 11 residues long. Trimming cost V 1 base and J 9 bases, with 7 bases left between them. The whole variable domain, filled in from reference TRBV7-9 and TRBJ2-7, reads DTGVSQNPRHKITKRGQNVTFRCDPISEHNRLYWYRQTLGQGPEFLTYFQNEAQLEKSRLLSDRFSAERPKGSFSTLEIQRTEQGDSAMYLCASSLVGVQYFGPGTRLTVT.

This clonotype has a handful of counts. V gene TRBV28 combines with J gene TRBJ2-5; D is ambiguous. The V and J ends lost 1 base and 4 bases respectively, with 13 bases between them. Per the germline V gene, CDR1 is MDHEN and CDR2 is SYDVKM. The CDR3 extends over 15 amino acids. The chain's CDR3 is CASSLSGFVRETQYF. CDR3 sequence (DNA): TGTGCCAGCAGTTTATCCGGATTCGTGAGAGAGACCCAGTACTTC.

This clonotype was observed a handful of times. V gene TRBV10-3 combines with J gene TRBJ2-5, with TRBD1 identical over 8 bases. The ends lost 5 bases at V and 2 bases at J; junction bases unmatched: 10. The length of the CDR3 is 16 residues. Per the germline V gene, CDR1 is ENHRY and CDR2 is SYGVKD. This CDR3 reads CAISPTTGAGQETQYF. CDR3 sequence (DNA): TGTGCCATCAGTCCCACGACAGGGGCGGGACAAGAGACCCAGTACTTC.

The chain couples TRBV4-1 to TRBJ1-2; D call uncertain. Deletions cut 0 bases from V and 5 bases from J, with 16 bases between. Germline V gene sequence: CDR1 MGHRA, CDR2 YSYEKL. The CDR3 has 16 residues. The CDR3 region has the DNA TGCGCCAGCAGCCAAGACGACCAGGACCGGCCTTATGGCTACACCTTC. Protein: CASSQDDQDRPYGYTF.

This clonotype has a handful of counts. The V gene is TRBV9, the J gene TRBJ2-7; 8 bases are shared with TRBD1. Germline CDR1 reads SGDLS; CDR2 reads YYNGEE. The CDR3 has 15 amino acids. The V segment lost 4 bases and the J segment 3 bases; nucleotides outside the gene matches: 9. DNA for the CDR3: TGTGCCAGCAGCCCTACCCGGGACAGGAACTACGAGCAGTACTTC. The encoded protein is CASSPTRDRNYEQYF. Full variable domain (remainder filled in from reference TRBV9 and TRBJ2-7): DSGVTQTPKHLITATGQRVTLRCSPRSGDLSVYWYQQSLDQGLQFLIQYYNGEERAKGNILERFSAQQFPDLHSELNLSSLELGDSALYFCASSPTRDRNYEQYFGPGTRLTVT.

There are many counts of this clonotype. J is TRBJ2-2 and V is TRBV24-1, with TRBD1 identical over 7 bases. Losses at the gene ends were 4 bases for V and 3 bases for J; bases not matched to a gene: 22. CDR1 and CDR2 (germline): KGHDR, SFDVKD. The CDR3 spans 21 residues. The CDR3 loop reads CATSDFQRRQGPTKDTGELFF. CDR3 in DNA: TGTGCCACCAGTGACTTTCAAAGGCGACAGGGCCCGACAAAAGACACCGGGGAGCTGTTTTTT.

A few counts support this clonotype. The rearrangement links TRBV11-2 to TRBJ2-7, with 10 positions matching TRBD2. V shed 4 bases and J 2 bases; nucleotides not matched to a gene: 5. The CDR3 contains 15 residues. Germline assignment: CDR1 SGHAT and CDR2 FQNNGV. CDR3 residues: CASSSVAGGTYEQYF. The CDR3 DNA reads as TGTGCCAGCAGCTCAGTAGCGGGGGGAACCTACGAGCAGTACTTC.

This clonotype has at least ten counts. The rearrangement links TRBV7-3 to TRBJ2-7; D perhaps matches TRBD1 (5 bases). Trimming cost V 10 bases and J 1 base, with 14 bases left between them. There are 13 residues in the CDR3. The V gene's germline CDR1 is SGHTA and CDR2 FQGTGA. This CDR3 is CATLPPGSYEQYF. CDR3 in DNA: TGTGCCACCCTTCCTCCAGGGTCCTACGAGCAGTACTTC.

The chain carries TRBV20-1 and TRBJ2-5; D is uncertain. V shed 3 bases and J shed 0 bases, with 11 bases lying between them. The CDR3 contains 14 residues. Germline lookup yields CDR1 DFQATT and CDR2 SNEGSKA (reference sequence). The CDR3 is CSASGPEYQETQYF. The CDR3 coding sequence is TGCAGTGCTAGTGGACCAGAGTACCAAGAGACCCAGTACTTC.

The CDR3 DNA reads as TGTGCCAGCAGCTTTCAACCTAGCGGGAGGAACGAGCAGTACTTC. This translates into CASSFQPSGRNEQYF. This chain links TRBV7-2 with TRBJ2-7; 11 bases are shared with TRBD2. The germline CDR1 and CDR2 sequences are SGHTA and FQGNSA. The V gene end was trimmed by 3 bases and the J gene end by 5 bases; junction bases not matched to a gene: 6. The CDR3 is made up of 15 amino acids. The variable domain in full, completed from reference TRBV7-2 and TRBJ2-7, reads GAGVSQSPSNKVTEKGKDVELRCDPISGHTALYWYRQSLGQGLEFLIYFQGNSAPDKSGLPSDRFSAERTGGSVSTLTIQRTQQEDSAVYLCASSFQPSGRNEQYFGPGTRLTVT.

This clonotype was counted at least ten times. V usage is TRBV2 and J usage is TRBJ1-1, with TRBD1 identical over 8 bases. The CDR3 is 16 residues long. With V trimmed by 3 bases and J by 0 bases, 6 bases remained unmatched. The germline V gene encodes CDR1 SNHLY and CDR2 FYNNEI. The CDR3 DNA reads TGTGCCAGCAGTGAGACAGGGGCCTCCATGAACACTGAAGCTTTCTTT. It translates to CASSETGASMNTEAFF.

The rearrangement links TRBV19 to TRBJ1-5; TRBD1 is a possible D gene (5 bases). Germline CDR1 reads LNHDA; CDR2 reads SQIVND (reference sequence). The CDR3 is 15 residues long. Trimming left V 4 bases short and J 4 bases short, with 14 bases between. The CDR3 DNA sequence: TGTGCCAGTAGTAAGACGACAGTTAGAAATCAGCCCCAGCATTTT. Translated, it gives CASSKTTVRNQPQHF.

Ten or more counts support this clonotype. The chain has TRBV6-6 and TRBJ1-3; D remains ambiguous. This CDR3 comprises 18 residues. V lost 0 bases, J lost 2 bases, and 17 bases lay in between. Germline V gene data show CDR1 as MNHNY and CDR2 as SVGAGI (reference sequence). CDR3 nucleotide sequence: TGTGCCAGCAGTTACTCGAATATCGGAGGGCTTGCTGGAAACACCATATATTTT. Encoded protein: CASSYSNIGGLAGNTIYF.

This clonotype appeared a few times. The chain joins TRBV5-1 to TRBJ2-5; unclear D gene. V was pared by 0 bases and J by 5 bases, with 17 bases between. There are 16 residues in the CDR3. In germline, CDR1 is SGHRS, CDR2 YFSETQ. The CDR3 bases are TGCGCCAGCAGCTTGGATGCGGCCCCCTCGAGGGAGACCCAGTACTTC. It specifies CASSLDAAPSRETQYF.